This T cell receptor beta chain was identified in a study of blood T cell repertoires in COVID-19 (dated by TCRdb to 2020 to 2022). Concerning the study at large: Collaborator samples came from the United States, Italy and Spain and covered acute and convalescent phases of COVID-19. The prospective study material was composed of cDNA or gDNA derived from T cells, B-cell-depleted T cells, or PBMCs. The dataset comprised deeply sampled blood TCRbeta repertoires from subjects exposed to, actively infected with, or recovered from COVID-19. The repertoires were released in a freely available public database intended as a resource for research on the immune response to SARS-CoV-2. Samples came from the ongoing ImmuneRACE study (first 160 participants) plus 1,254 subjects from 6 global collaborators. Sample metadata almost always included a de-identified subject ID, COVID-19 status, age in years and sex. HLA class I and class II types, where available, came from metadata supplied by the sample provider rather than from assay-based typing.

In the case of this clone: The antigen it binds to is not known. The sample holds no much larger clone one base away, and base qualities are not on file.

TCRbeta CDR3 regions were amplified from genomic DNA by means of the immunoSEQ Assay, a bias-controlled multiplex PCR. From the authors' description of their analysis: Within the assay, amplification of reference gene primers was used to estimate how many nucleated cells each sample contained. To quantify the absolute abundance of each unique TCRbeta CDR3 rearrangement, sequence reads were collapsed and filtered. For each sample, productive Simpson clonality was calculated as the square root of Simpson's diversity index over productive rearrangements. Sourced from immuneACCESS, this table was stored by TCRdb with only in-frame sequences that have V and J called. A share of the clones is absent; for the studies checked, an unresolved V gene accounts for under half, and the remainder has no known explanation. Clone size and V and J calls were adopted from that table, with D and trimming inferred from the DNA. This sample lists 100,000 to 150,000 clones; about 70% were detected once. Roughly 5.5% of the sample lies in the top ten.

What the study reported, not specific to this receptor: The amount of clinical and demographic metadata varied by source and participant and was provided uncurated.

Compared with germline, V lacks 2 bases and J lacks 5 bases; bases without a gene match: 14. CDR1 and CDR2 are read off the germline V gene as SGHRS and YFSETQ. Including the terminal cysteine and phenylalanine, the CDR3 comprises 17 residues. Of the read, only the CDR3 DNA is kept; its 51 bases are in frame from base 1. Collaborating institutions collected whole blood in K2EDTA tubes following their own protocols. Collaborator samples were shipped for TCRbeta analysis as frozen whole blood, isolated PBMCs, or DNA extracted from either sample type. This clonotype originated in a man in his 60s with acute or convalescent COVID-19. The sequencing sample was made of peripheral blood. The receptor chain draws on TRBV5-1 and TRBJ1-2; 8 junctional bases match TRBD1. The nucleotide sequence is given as TGCGCCAGCAGCTTTCTTTATACCGGGACAGGACCATATGGCTACACCTTC. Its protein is CASSFLYTGTGPYGYTF.